This TCR beta chain was documented in a study of cytomegalovirus exposure and HLA in healthy donors. Primers for the PCR totalled 60 Vbeta and 13 Jbeta. Some clones are missing from TCRdb's copy, which holds only in-frame ones; the method was immunoSEQ multiplex PCR. The data contain more than 100,000 clones, 85% to 90% of them seen just once; the ten biggest clones take up 4% to 6.5%. Sequencing used PBMCs. The TCR sequence derives from a woman aged 25 to 45 in good health and CMV-seronegative.

The CDR3 coding sequence is TGTGCCAGTAGCCCGGGACAGCAAGAGACCCAGTACTTC. This translates into CASSPGQQETQYF. The chain has TRBV19 and TRBJ2-5, with 7 bases matching TRBD1. Germline CDR1 LNHDA, CDR2 SQIVND (reference sequence). This CDR3 region has 13 residues. J lost 2 bases, V lost 6 bases, and 3 bases had no gene match.